This TCR beta chain emerged from a study of blood T cell repertoires in COVID-19. To note about this clone: Germline is not matched at one junction end, which may reflect a read error.

CDR3 length: 16 amino acids. Germline V gene data show CDR1 as MGHRA and CDR2 as YSYEKL. Sequencing used immunoSEQ multiplex PCR; TCRdb keeps in-frame clones, though not all of them. This sample yields some 250,000 clones, of which about 89% are seen a single time; 8.8% belongs to the top ten. The source material was PBMCs or T cells enriched from blood (not recorded which). V gene TRBV4-1 combines with J gene TRBJ2-3, with TRBD2 matching over 12 bases. This clonotype was obtained from a man aged 40-50 years who had recovered from COVID-19. CDR3 region: CASTQLAGGSTDTQYF. CDR3 DNA: TGCGCCAGCACCCAACTAGCGGGGGGAAGCACAGATACGCAGTATTTT.